The T cell receptor beta chain described here comes from a study of control samples from healthy donors and cancer patients. Profiled with immunoSEQ multiplex PCR; TCRdb holds only in-frame clones, not every one. Of about 86,000 clones listed, 90% to 95% are singletons. Trimming took 2 bases from V and 5 from J, leaving 13 bases between them. Germline CDR1 and CDR2: MDHEN and SYDVKM. The CDR3 length is 14 residues. The chain employs TRBV28 and TRBJ2-7, with D possibly being TRBD1 (5 bases). This receptor was identified in a woman aged 25 to 39 in good health. The sequencing sample was made of blood. CDR3: CASSLGQGGDEQYF. The CDR3 coding sequence is TGTGCCAGCAGTTTAGGACAAGGTGGAGACGAGCAGTACTTC.